A single sample gave rise to the 10 T cell receptor beta chains below, sequenced in a study of T cells in women clearing cervical HPV infection. Here immunoSEQ multiplex PCR was the method, and the copy in TCRdb shows in-frame clones only, minus some. This table lists about 23,000 clones. Sequencing used blood buffy coat. The receptors derive from a woman between 18 and 75 years old with a cervical HPV16 infection that either progressed to CIN3+ or cleared (not recorded which).

In the case of this clone: The observed sequence ends 3 residues before the CDR3 terminus, with the missing tail filled in from the germline J gene. The chain links TRBV30 to TRBJ1-1; a possible D gene is TRBD1 (5 bases). This CDR3 comprises 15 residues. Germline V gives CDR1 GTSNPN, CDR2 SVGIG (reference sequence). CDR3 protein: CAWSEPGLGSLEAFF. The sequenced CDR3 bases are TGTGCCTGGAGTGAACCGGGACTAGGGTCCCTCGAG.

Note on this clone: The read gets to within 3 residues of the CDR3 end, and the germline J gene fills in the rest. The chain has TRBV7-2 and TRBJ1-6; D not resolved. Germline loops: CDR1 SGHTA, CDR2 FQGNSA. V was trimmed by 7 bases and J by 1 base, leaving 8 bases between them. The CDR3 sequence is 14 residues long. The CDR3 reads CASISPSYNSPLHF. CDR3 bases read: TGTGCCAGCATTAGCCCTTCCTATAATTCACCC.

As to this clone: From the germline J gene comes the end of the CDR3, since the read stops 3 residues before it. The rearrangement uses TRBV11-3 and TRBJ1-1, with TRBD1 matching 7 bases. With V trimmed by 5 bases and J by 3 bases, 6 bases remained unmatched. Germline V gives CDR1 SGHNT, CDR2 YENEEA. The CDR3 extends over 14 amino acids. CDR3 DNA (partial): TGTGCCAGCAGCGGGGGGACAGCCTACACTGAA. Translation gives CASSGGTAYTE. The full-length CDR3 reads as CASSGGTAYTEAFF. Drawing the rest from reference TRBV11-3 and TRBJ1-1, the complete variable domain is EAGVVQSPRYKIIEKKQPVAFWCNPISGHNTLYWYLQNLGQGPELLIRYENEEAVDDSQLPKDRFSAERLKGVDSTLKIQPAELGDSAVYLCASSGGTAYTEAFFGQGTRLTVV.

This clone is labeled medium-sized based on frequency. Read data end 3 residues before the CDR3 end; the end is taken from the germline J gene. The V and J genes are TRBV7-2 and TRBJ2-1; 10 bases are shared with TRBD2. The CDR3 sequence is 15 residues long. V lost 1 base to trimming and J lost 3 bases; unmatched junction nucleotides: 0. Germline-derived CDR1 and CDR2 are SGHTA and FQGNSA. CDR3: CASSLVAGGYNEQFF. The part of the CDR3 DNA that was read is TGTGCCAGCAGCTTAGTAGCGGGAGGCTACAATGAG.

Of note for this clone: From the germline J gene comes the end of the CDR3, since the read stops 3 residues before it. The V call is TRBV20-1, the J call TRBJ1-6, with D possibly matching TRBD1 (6 bases). V shed 5 bases and J shed 2 bases, with 10 bases lying between them. This CDR3 has 14 residues. The germline V gene encodes CDR1 DFQATT and CDR2 SNEGSKA (reference sequence). The DNA read from the CDR3 is TGCAGTGCTCGGGACACCACCTATAATTCACCC. This codes for CSARDTTYNSP. In full, the CDR3 reads CSARDTTYNSPLHF.

Details on this clone: The CDR3 is cut off 3 residues early in the read; its end comes from the germline J gene. V gene TRBV7-3 combines with J gene TRBJ2-2; 7 bases map to TRBD2. The CDR3 loop spans 15 amino acids. The trim removed 6 bases at V and 2 bases at J, leaving 6 bases unmatched. CDR1 SGHTA and CDR2 FQGTGA come from the germline V gene. CDR3 loop: CASRTGTINTGELFF. Incomplete CDR3 DNA: TGTGCCAGCAGGACCGGGACTATAAACACCGGGGAG.

On this clone itself: The CDR3 goes on 3 residues after the read ends, and that part is filled in from the germline J gene. V usage is TRBV5-1 and J usage is TRBJ2-5, with 10 bases lining up with TRBD2. The V gene end was trimmed by 0 bases and the J gene end by 2 bases; junction bases not matched to a gene: 1. CDR1 and CDR2 from the germline V gene are SGHRS and YFSETQ. The CDR3 is 15 residues long. The sequenced part of the CDR3 DNA is TGCGCCAGCAGCTTGGCTAGCGGGAGTCAAGAGACC. It encodes CASSLASGSQET. The entire CDR3 protein reads CASSLASGSQETQYF. Full variable domain (missing parts from reference TRBV5-1 and TRBJ2-5): KAGVTQTPRYLIKTRGQQVTLSCSPISGHRSVSWYQQTPGQGLQFLFEYFSETQRNKGNFPGRFSGRQFSNSRSEMNVSTLELGDSALYLCASSLASGSQETQYFGPGTRLLVL.

In regard to this clone: Read coverage stops 3 residues before the CDR3 terminus; the germline J gene supplies the remainder. V gene TRBV7-1 combines with J gene TRBJ2-1; the match to TRBD2 covers 13 bases. TRBV7-1 is classed as an ORF, of uncertain function. After removal of 3 bases from V and 0 bases from J, the junction contained 14 bases not matched to a gene. This CDR3 comprises 21 residues. CDR3: CASSSFFATGTSGNSYNEQFF. CDR3 DNA, as far as it was read: TGTGCCAGCAGCTCTTTTTTTGCCACCGGGACTAGCGGGAACTCCTACAATGAG.

Points on this clone: The read gets to within 3 residues of the CDR3 end, and the germline J gene fills in the rest. This chain joins TRBV20-1 and TRBJ2-3; TRBD2 aligns across 7 bases. The V gene's germline CDR1 is DFQATT and CDR2 SNEGSKA (reference sequence). The V gene end was trimmed by 4 bases and the J gene end by 5 bases; junction bases not matched to a gene: 6. The CDR3 totals 13 residues. CDR3 loop: CSAIWGGGDTQYF. CDR3 DNA, as far as it was read: TGCAGTGCTATTTGGGGGGGTGGAGATACG.

As concerns this clone: The CDR3 goes on 3 residues after the read ends, and that part is filled in from the germline J gene. The chain carries TRBV5-1 and TRBJ1-2; weak D call: TRBD1 (5 bases). This CDR3 is 12 amino acids long. From germline, CDR1 is SGHRS and CDR2 YFSETQ. Between the trimmed V and J ends, which lost 3 bases and 2 bases, there was a span of 5 bases. The part of the CDR3 DNA that was read is TGCGCCAGCAGCTCAGGGAACTATGGC. Its protein product is CASSSGNYG. The CDR3 in full is CASSSGNYGYTF.